The T cell receptor (beta chain) described here comes from a study of blood T cell repertoires in COVID-19 (dated by TCRdb to 2018 to 2021). Looking at the study overall: The collaborator samples originated in the United States, Italy and Spain and spanned the acute and convalescent phases of COVID-19. Where HLA class I and class II types were available, the types were taken from metadata supplied by the sample provider, not from assay-based typing. The repertoires were released in a freely available public database intended as a resource for research on the immune response to SARS-CoV-2. Deeply sampled blood TCRbeta repertoires from subjects exposed to, actively infected with, or recovered from COVID-19 were included in the dataset. Samples came from the ongoing ImmuneRACE study (first 160 participants) plus 1,254 subjects from 6 global collaborators. Sample metadata almost always included a de-identified subject ID, COVID-19 status, age in years and sex. The prospective study material was composed of cDNA or gDNA derived from T cells, B-cell-depleted T cells, or PBMCs. Summary of the overall study and its limitations: Clinical and demographic metadata were provided uncurated, with the amount varying by source and participant.

To note about this clone: No antigen is known for it. Base qualities are not at hand, and no much larger clone is one base apart.

The immunoSEQ Assay, a bias-controlled multiplex PCR, was used to amplify TCRbeta CDR3 regions from genomic DNA. From the authors' description of their analysis: Within the assay, amplification of reference gene primers was used to estimate how many nucleated cells each sample contained. Sequence reads were collapsed and filtered to measure the absolute abundance of every unique TCRbeta CDR3 rearrangement. For each sample, productive Simpson clonality was calculated by taking the square root of Simpson's diversity index across productive rearrangements. TCRdb limited this immuneACCESS table to in-frame rearrangements with V and J called. A share of clones is missing; checked studies link under half to unresolved V genes, and the rest is unexplained. The V and J calls and clone size are taken from that table; D and trimming were inferred from the DNA. The sample profile shows over 350,000 clones; 86% of them were found once. Together, the top ten hold 1.4% of the sample.

Including cysteine and phenylalanine, the CDR3 has 15 amino acids. The kept DNA is CDR3 alone, 45 bases in frame from the first base. Via the germline V gene (reference sequence), CDR1 is MNHEY and CDR2 SMNVEV. Clipping removes 5 bases from V and 5 bases from J, with 4 as the unmatched junction base count. The collaborating institutions used their own protocols to collect whole blood in K2EDTA tubes. For TCRbeta analysis, collaborators shipped samples in one of three forms: frozen whole blood, isolated PBMCs, or DNA extracted from either of those sample types. Recombination joined TRBV27 with TRBJ2-5; TRBD2 lines up with 14 middle nucleotides. Sequencing was performed on peripheral blood. This receptor was obtained from a woman in her twenties or thirties with active or convalescent COVID-19. The DNA sequence is given as TGTGCCAGCAGTCGCCGACTAGCGGGGGGGGAGACCCAGTACTTC. Its protein is CASSRRLAGGETQYF.